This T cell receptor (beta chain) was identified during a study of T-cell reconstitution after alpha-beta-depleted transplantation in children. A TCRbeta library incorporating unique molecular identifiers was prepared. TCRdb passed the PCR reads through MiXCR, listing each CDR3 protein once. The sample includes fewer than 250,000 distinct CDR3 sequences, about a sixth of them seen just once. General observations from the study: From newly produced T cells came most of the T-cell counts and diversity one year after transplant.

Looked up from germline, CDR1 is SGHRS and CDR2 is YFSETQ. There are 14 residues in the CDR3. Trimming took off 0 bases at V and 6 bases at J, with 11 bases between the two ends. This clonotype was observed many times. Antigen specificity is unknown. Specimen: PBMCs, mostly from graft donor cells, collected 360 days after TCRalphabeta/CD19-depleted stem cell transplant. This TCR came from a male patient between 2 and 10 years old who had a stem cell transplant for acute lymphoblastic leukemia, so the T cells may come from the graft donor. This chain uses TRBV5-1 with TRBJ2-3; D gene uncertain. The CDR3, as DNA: TGCGCCAGCAGCTTGGATTGGGTTGGGGATACGCAGTATTTT. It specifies CASSLDWVGDTQYF.